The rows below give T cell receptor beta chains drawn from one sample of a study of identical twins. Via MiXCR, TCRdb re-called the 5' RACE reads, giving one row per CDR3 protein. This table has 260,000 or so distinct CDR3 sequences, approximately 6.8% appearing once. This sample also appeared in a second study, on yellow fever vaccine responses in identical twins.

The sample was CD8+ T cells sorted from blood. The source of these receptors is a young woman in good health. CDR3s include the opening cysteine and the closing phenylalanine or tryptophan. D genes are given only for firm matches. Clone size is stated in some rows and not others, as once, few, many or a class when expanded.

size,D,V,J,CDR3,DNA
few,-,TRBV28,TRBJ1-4,CASSSPLMVGEKLFF,TGTGCCAGCAGTTCCCCCCTAATGGTGGGGGAAAAACTGTTTTTT
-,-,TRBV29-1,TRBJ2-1,CSALPSDSYNEQFF,TGCAGCGCCCTCCCGAGCGACTCCTACAATGAGCAGTTCTTC
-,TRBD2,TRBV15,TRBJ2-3,CATSRDLVTSGISTDTQYF,TGTGCCACCAGCAGAGATCTAGTGACTAGCGGGATTAGCACAGATACGCAGTATTTT
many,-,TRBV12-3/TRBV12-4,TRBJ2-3,CASRGRTGDTQYF,TGTGCCAGCAGGGGGAGGACGGGGGATACGCAGTATTTT
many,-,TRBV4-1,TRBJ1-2,CASSQSRAGGYTF,TGCGCCAGCAGCCAGTCAAGGGCTGGGGGCTACACCTTC
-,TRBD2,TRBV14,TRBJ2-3,CASSWTSGSRDTQYF,TGTGCCAGCAGCTGGACTAGCGGGAGTCGAGATACGCAGTATTTT
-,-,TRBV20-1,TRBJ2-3,CSASGGTHGTDTQYF,TGCAGTGCTAGCGGGGGGACACACGGCACAGATACGCAGTATTTT
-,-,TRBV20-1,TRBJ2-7,CSARELLAAYSYEQYF,TGCAGTGCTAGAGAGCTATTAGCGGCCTACTCCTACGAGCAGTACTTC
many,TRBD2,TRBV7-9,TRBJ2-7,CASSFTSGSYEQYF,TGTGCCAGCAGCTTCACTAGCGGGAGCTACGAGCAGTACTTC
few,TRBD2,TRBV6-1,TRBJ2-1,CASSERGDYNEQFF,TGTGCCAGCAGTGAGCGGGGGGACTACAATGAGCAGTTCTTC
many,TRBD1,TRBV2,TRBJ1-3,CATGQRNTIYF,TGTGCCACGGGACAGCGAAACACCATATATTTT
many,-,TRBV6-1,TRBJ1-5,CASLRGKGRQPQHF,TGTGCCAGCCTCCGGGGGAAAGGTCGTCAGCCCCAGCATTTT
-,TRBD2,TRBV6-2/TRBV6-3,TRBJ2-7,CASSYSKAGTSGKRPSYEQYF,TGTGCCAGCAGTTACTCGAAAGCTGGGACTAGCGGGAAAAGACCATCCTACGAGCAGTACTTC
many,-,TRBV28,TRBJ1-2,CASSLALTMGYTF,TGTGCCAGCAGTTTAGCTCTGACGATGGGCTACACCTTC
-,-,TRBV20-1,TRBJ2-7,CSASQLDPGGEQYF,TGCAGTGCTAGCCAACTAGATCCGGGTGGGGAGCAGTACTTC
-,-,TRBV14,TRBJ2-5,CASSPDYTQETQYF,TGTGCCAGCAGCCCGGACTACACCCAAGAGACCCAGTACTTC
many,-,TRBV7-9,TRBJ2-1,CATRDKSSYNEQFF,TGTGCCACCAGGGATAAGAGCTCCTACAATGAGCAGTTCTTC
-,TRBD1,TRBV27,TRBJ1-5,CASSFTGDNQPQHF,TGTGCCAGCAGTTTCACAGGGGACAATCAGCCCCAGCATTTT
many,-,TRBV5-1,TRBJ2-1,CASSLAGRVVDEQFF,TGCGCCAGCAGCTTGGCAGGAAGGGTTGTCGATGAGCAGTTCTTC
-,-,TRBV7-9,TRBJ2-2,CASRQLEAQTTGELFF,TGTGCCAGCAGACAGCTTGAAGCGCAGACCACCGGGGAGCTGTTTTTT
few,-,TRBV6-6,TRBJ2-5,CASSSIRETQYF,TGTGCCAGCAGCTCTATTCGGGAGACCCAGTACTTC
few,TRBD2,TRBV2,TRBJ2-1,CASKLAGGNEQFF,TGTGCCAGCAAGCTAGCGGGAGGGAATGAGCAGTTCTTC
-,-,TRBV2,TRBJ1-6,CASIEGYNSPLHF,TGTGCCAGCATTGAGGGGTATAATTCACCCCTCCACTTT
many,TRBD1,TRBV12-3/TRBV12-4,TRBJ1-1,CASSSGQVNTEAFF,TGTGCCAGCAGTTCGGGACAGGTGAACACTGAAGCTTTCTTT
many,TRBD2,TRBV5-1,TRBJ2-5,CASSSTSGSAETQYF,TGCGCCAGCAGCTCGACTAGCGGGAGCGCAGAGACCCAGTACTTC
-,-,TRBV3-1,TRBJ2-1,CASSQDRPWDKKVSDEQFF,TGTGCCAGCAGCCAAGATCGCCCCTGGGACAAAAAAGTATCCGATGAGCAGTTCTTC
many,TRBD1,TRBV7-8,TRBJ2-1,CASSTGQGVYNEQFF,TGTGCCAGCAGCACCGGACAGGGAGTCTACAATGAGCAGTTCTTC
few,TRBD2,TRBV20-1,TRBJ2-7,CSAREGGGGTRIFDEQYF,TGCAGTGCTAGAGAGGGAGGCGGGGGGACTAGAATTTTCGACGAGCAGTACTTC
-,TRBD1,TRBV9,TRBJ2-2,CASSHVRTGGTGELFF,TGTGCCAGCAGCCACGTAAGGACAGGGGGAACCGGGGAGCTGTTTTTT
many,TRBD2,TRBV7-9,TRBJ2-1,CASSGLAGSSYNEQFF,TGTGCCAGCAGCGGTCTAGCGGGAAGCTCCTACAATGAGCAGTTCTTC
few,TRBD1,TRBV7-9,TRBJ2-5,CASSFHPGQYQETQYF,TGTGCCAGCAGCTTCCACCCGGGACAGTACCAAGAGACCCAGTACTTC
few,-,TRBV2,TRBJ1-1,CASTEGGVYEAFF,TGTGCCAGCACCGAAGGGGGGGTATATGAAGCTTTCTTT
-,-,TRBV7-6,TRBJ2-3,CASSLGGGISDTQYF,TGTGCCAGCAGCTTAGGGGGCGGGATATCGGATACGCAGTATTTT
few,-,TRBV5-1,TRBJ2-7,CASSLEAPRLIFF,TGCGCCAGCAGCTTGGAGGCACCCCGTTTAATCTTCTTC
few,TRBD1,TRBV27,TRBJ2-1,CASSSRRTGTYNEQFF,TGTGCCAGCAGTTCGAGAAGGACAGGAACTTACAATGAGCAGTTCTTC
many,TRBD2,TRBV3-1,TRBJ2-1,CATGLAGGSEQFF,TGTGCCACCGGACTAGCGGGAGGGTCTGAGCAGTTCTTC
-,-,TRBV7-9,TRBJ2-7,CASSFAGPTYEQYF,TGTGCCAGCAGCTTTGCGGGACCAACCTACGAGCAGTACTTC
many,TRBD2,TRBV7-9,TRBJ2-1,CASSSGTSYEQFF,TGTGCCAGCAGCAGTGGGACTAGCTATGAGCAGTTCTTC
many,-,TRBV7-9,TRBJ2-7,CASSSDGTVHYEQYF,TGTGCCAGCAGCTCGGACGGGACGGTGCACTACGAGCAGTACTTC
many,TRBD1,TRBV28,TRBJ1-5,CASSFRDRINQPQHF,TGTGCCAGCAGTTTCAGGGACAGGATTAATCAGCCCCAGCATTTT
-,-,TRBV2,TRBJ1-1,CASSAYRNTEAFF,TGTGCCAGCAGTGCCTACAGGAACACTGAAGCTTTCTTT
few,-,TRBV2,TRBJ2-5,CASSGGAAQETQYF,TGTGCCAGCAGTGGAGGGGCAGCCCAAGAGACCCAGTACTTC
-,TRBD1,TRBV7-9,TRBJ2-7,CASSRPGQGAREQYF,TGTGCCAGCAGCCGCCCGGGACAGGGGGCGCGTGAGCAGTACTTC
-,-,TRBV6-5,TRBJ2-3,CASSYSGSDTQYF,TGTGCCAGCAGTTACTCGGGTTCAGATACGCAGTATTTT
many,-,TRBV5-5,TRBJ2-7,CASSTGSKEYEQYF,TGTGCCAGCAGCACCGGGTCGAAAGAGTACGAGCAGTACTTC
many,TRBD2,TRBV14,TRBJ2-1,CASSSPLSGRANEQFF,TGTGCCAGCAGCAGCCCCCTTAGCGGGAGGGCGAATGAGCAGTTCTTC
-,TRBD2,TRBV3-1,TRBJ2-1,CASSQAVREREGQTPYNEQFF,TGTGCCAGCAGCCAAGCAGTTAGGGAGCGGGAGGGCCAGACGCCATACAATGAGCAGTTCTTC
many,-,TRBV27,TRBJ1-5,CASARNHGDRNQPQHF,TGTGCCAGCGCAAGAAACCACGGGGATCGCAATCAGCCCCAGCATTTT
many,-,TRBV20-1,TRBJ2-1,CSARRPYGHEQFF,TGCAGTGCTAGACGACCCTACGGACATGAGCAGTTCTTC
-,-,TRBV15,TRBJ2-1,CATSRGSSSYNEQFF,TGTGCCACCAGCAGAGGCAGTAGCTCCTACAATGAGCAGTTCTTC
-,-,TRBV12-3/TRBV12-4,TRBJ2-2,CASISTGELFF,TGTGCCAGCATATCAACCGGGGAGCTGTTTTTT
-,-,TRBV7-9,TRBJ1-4,CASSSPVNGQNEKLFF,TGTGCCAGCAGCTCACCCGTGAATGGGCAAAATGAAAAACTGTTTTTT
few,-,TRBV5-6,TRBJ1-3,CASSLWGSSGNTIYF,TGTGCCAGCAGCCTCTGGGGCAGCTCTGGAAACACCATATATTTT
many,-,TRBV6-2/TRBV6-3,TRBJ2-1,CASLPRAWIKNEQFF,TGTGCCAGCCTGCCCCGGGCCTGGATAAAAAATGAGCAGTTCTTC